The 17 T cell receptor beta chains presented below share a single source sample, sequenced in a study of response to subunit inactivated influenza vaccine. MiXCR was run by TCRdb on the RT-PCR reads, yielding one entry per CDR3 protein. This table holds approximately 530,000 distinct CDR3 sequences, approximately 6.9% found once. The sample here was PBMCs from blood, taken less than 30 months after vaccination. The receptor set was obtained from a man in his fifties or sixties who received an inactivated influenza vaccine.

A few counts support this clonotype. The chain is built from TRBV12-3 or TRBV12-4 and TRBJ1-2; 8 nucleotides agree with TRBD1. V lost 5 bases to trimming and J lost 6 bases; unmatched junction nucleotides: 8. The CDR3 covers 14 residues. CDR3 DNA sequence: TGTGCCAGCAGTAGTAGGACAGGGCTTAATGGCTACACCTTC. Encoded protein: CASSSRTGLNGYTF.

The chain recombines TRBV14 with TRBJ1-1; tentative D call: TRBD1 (5 bases). Germline-derived CDR1 and CDR2 are SGHDN and FVKESK. V lost 3 bases, J lost 6 bases, and 14 bases lay in between. The CDR3 consists of 14 residues. CDR3 sequence (DNA): TGTGCCAGCAGCCACACTCTCCGGGGCGCTGAAGCTTTCTTT. It yields the protein CASSHTLRGAEAFF.

This clonotype appeared many times. The V call is TRBV20-1, the J call TRBJ2-3; TRBD2 matches at 7 bases. The V gene's germline CDR1 is DFQATT and CDR2 SNEGSKA (reference sequence). The CDR3 has 15 residues. Trimming cost V 0 bases and J 2 bases; bases outside gene matches: 5. This chain's CDR3 is CSARDGTKSTDTQYF. The CDR3 coding sequence is TGCAGTGCTAGAGATGGGACTAAATCCACAGATACGCAGTATTTT.

This clonotype showed up many times. The chain combines TRBV5-1 with TRBJ1-1; D ambiguous. The germline gives CDR1 SGHRS, CDR2 YFSETQ. V was pared by 0 bases and J by 5 bases, with 14 bases between. CDR3 size: 15 residues. The chain's CDR3 is CASSLAEGKGTEAFF. DNA of the CDR3: TGCGCCAGCAGCTTGGCCGAGGGTAAAGGAACTGAAGCTTTCTTT. The full variable domain, completed using reference TRBV5-1 and TRBJ1-1, is KAGVTQTPRYLIKTRGQQVTLSCSPISGHRSVSWYQQTPGQGLQFLFEYFSETQRNKGNFPGRFSGRQFSNSRSEMNVSTLELGDSALYLCASSLAEGKGTEAFFGQGTRLTVV.

The chain recombines TRBV18 with TRBJ1-5, with D maybe TRBD1 (5 bases). Germline V gene data show CDR1 as KGHSH and CDR2 as LQKENI. V lost 6 bases and J lost 4, with 16 bases in between. CDR3 length equals 15 residues. DNA of the CDR3: TGTGCCAGCTCCACCTCGGGGGGGTCGAATCAGCCCCAGCATTTT. Protein sequence: CASSTSGGSNQPQHF.

V usage is TRBV12-3 or TRBV12-4 and J usage is TRBJ2-1; TRBD2 aligns across 10 bases. J gave up 5 bases and V 1 base, and 8 bases lay outside the gene matches. The length of the CDR3 is 17 residues. DNA of the CDR3: TGTGCCAGCAGTTTAGAAGCGGGAGGGCCCAAACACAATGAGCAGTTCTTC. It is translated as CASSLEAGGPKHNEQFF.

The V and J genes are TRBV7-2 and TRBJ2-5, with D possibly being TRBD1 (5 bases). CDR1 is SGHTA, CDR2 FQGNSA, per germline. V lost 2 bases, J lost 8 bases, and 15 bases lay in between. This CDR3 region has 14 residues. The CDR3 spells CASSLIGDQGTQYF. CDR3 DNA sequence: TGTGCCAGCAGCTTAATAGGGGATCAGGGAACCCAGTACTTC.

The J gene is TRBJ1-4, the V gene TRBV6-1; 7 nucleotides line up with TRBD1. Losses at the gene ends were 5 bases for V and 7 bases for J; bases not matched to a gene: 10. The CDR3 sequence is 15 residues long. Germline V gives CDR1 MNHNS, CDR2 SASEGT. The CDR3 reads CASSRRQGYGEKLFF. The CDR3 DNA sequence: TGTGCCAGCAGTCGCCGACAGGGTTATGGTGAAAAACTGTTTTTT.

This clonotype has just a few counts. V usage is TRBV19 and J usage is TRBJ2-1; D assignment may be TRBD1 or TRBD2 (6 bases each). The germline CDR1 and CDR2 sequences are LNHDA and SQIVND (reference sequence). The CDR3 loop spans 13 amino acids. V dropped 5 bases and J dropped 6 bases, with 11 bases sitting between them. The CDR3 protein is CASSPRGRNEQFF. CDR3 in DNA: TGTGCCAGTAGTCCCCGGGGGCGCAATGAGCAGTTCTTC.

This clonotype was observed a handful of times. The chain employs TRBV20-1 and TRBJ1-5, with D hard to call. The V and J ends lost 5 bases and 5 bases respectively, with 13 bases between them. The germline V gene encodes CDR1 DFQATT and CDR2 SNEGSKA (reference sequence). CDR3 length: 13 residues. The CDR3 sequence is CSADGLGDQPQHF. The CDR3 DNA reads as TGCAGTGCTGACGGGTTAGGAGATCAGCCCCAGCATTTT.

The chain combines TRBV2 with TRBJ2-3; 10 bases map to TRBD2. V trimming: 3 bases; J trimming: 5 bases; junction bases outside the gene matches: 2. The CDR3 is 14 residues long. From germline, CDR1 is SNHLY and CDR2 FYNNEI. The DNA for the CDR3 is TGTGCCAGCAGTGACCTAGCGGGAGTAGATACGCAGTATTTT. Translated: CASSDLAGVDTQYF.

This clonotype was counted only a few times. The chain carries TRBV11-1 and TRBJ1-2, with 7 bases aligning to TRBD1. Germline CDR1 reads SGHAT; CDR2 reads FQDESV (reference sequence). CDR3 length: 16 residues. V was clipped by 4 bases and J by 4 bases; unmatched bases: 12. This chain's CDR3 is CASSSQGGDRLYGYTF. The DNA for the CDR3 is TGTGCCAGCAGCTCCCAAGGAGGGGACAGACTCTATGGCTACACCTTC.

This clonotype came up a few times. V is TRBV5-8 and J is TRBJ1-1, with D unresolved. V lost 2 bases to trimming and J lost 0 bases, with 14 bases between them. Germline lookup yields CDR1 SGHTS and CDR2 YDEGEE. This CDR3 is 16 amino acids long. CDR3 residues: CASSFQTGSMNTEAFF. As DNA, the CDR3 is TGTGCCAGCAGCTTCCAAACCGGGTCCATGAACACTGAAGCTTTCTTT.

This clonotype appeared a few times. V and J are TRBV6-2 or TRBV6-3 and TRBJ2-2, with 14 positions matching TRBD2. V lost 5 bases to trimming and J lost 6 bases; unmatched junction nucleotides: 5. This CDR3 has 16 amino acids. Germline lookup yields CDR1 MNHEY and CDR2 SVGEGT. The CDR3 region is CASSPRTSGGPGELFF. CDR3 sequence (DNA): TGTGCCAGCAGTCCTCGGACTAGCGGGGGGCCCGGGGAGCTGTTTTTT.

The table lists this clonotype with many counts. The rearrangement joins TRBV3-1 to TRBJ1-4; D might be TRBD1 (6 bases). CDR3 length: 14 amino acids. V shed 11 bases and J shed 5 bases, with 18 bases lying between them. Per germline, CDR1 LGHDT and CDR2 YNNKEL (reference sequence). The CDR3 reads CAAAAGGRNEKLFF. DNA for the CDR3: TGTGCCGCGGCGGCGGGGGGGCGGAATGAAAAACTGTTTTTT.

This clonotype was counted at least ten times. This chain uses TRBV4-3 with TRBJ2-7; D remains unclear. V was trimmed by 8 bases and J by 0 bases, leaving 17 bases between them. Germline loops: CDR1 LGHNA, CDR2 YSLEER. The CDR3 totals 15 residues. As DNA, the CDR3 is TGCGCCAGCGCGGCTAAGACCGGGCCCTCCTACGAGCAGTACTTC. It specifies CASAAKTGPSYEQYF.

This clonotype was detected a few times. The chain carries TRBV11-2 and TRBJ2-5; D is unclear. Germline V gene data show CDR1 as SGHAT and CDR2 as FQNNGV. V was trimmed by 5 bases and J by 1 base, leaving 20 bases between them. The CDR3 has 17 amino acids. CDR3 bases: TGTGCCAGCAGCGGAACCGGGCTACCCAAGGGCCAAGAGACCCAGTACTTC. Its translation is CASSGTGLPKGQETQYF.